Following are 18 T cell receptor beta chains from one sample sequenced in a study of blood T cell repertoires in COVID-19. Libraries were prepared by immunoSEQ multiplex PCR; TCRdb keeps only in-frame clonotypes and omits some of them. The data contain roughly 20,000 clones, roughly nine tenths of them singletons. Source material: peripheral blood. The receptors were sampled from a human donor with active COVID-19. The donor label of this sample is uncertain.

The chain recombines TRBV9 with TRBJ2-5; no reliable D call. Per germline, CDR1 SGDLS and CDR2 YYNGEE. The CDR3 is 13 amino acids. Trimming took 0 bases from V and 3 from J, leaving 6 bases between them. Written as DNA, the CDR3 is TGTGCCAGCAGCGTAGGGGCAGAAGAGACCCAGTACTTC. Its protein is CASSVGAEETQYF.

This chain uses TRBV28 with TRBJ1-2, with a tentative D call TRBD1 (5 bases). Trimming left V 5 bases short and J 0 bases short, with 13 bases between. The CDR3 is 15 amino acids. The germline V gene encodes CDR1 MDHEN and CDR2 SYDVKM. The DNA for the CDR3 is TGTGCCAGCAGTCTACTACAGGAAGCTAACTATGGCTACACCTTC. Translating gives CASSLLQEANYGYTF.

This chain joins TRBV28 and TRBJ1-5; D unclear. Germline lookup yields CDR1 MDHEN and CDR2 SYDVKM. V was cut by 3 bases and J by 0 bases, with 9 bases left in between. The CDR3 is 15 amino acids. CDR3 nucleotides: TGTGCCAGCAGTTTTCGCGGGCTTAGCAATCAGCCCCAGCATTTT. Translated: CASSFRGLSNQPQHF.

Concerning this clone: The sample has other DNA sequences that encode this CDR3 too. The rearrangement links TRBV29-1 to TRBJ1-5; D ambiguous. Trimming pared 4 bases from V and 4 bases from J, leaving 11 bases between. This CDR3 comprises 13 residues. From germline, CDR1 is SQVTM and CDR2 ANQGSEA. As DNA, the CDR3 is TGCAGCGTTGCCCTCGGGGTAAATCAGCCCCAGCATTTT. This gives the protein CSVALGVNQPQHF. The whole variable domain, filled in from reference TRBV29-1 and TRBJ1-5, reads SAVISQKPSRDICQRGTSLTIQCQVDSQVTMMFWYRQQPGQSLTLIATANQGSEATYESGFVIDKFPISRPNLTFSTLTVSNMSPEDSSIYLCSVALGVNQPQHFGDGTRLSIL.

The table lists this clone with a few counts. The chain is built from TRBV19 and TRBJ1-2; 9 nucleotides line up with TRBD1. The germline gives CDR1 LNHDA, CDR2 SQIVND (reference sequence). Germline trimming cut 3 bases from V and 3 bases from J; bases unmatched to any gene: 2. The CDR3 sequence is 14 residues long. CDR3 in DNA: TGTGCCAGTAGTATGGACAGGGGCGACTATGGCTACACCTTC. It encodes CASSMDRGDYGYTF.

This clone has a handful of counts. The chain is built from TRBV7-2 and TRBJ2-7; D gene unclear. The V and J ends lost 5 bases and 3 bases respectively, with 5 bases between them. Germline lookup yields CDR1 SGHTA and CDR2 FQGNSA. The CDR3 has 11 amino acids. CDR3 protein: CASSPLYEQYF. The CDR3 DNA sequence: TGTGCCAGCAGCCCTCTCTACGAGCAGTACTTC.

This clone has only a few counts. The chain is built from TRBV18 and TRBJ1-1; no definite D call. V lost 6 bases and J lost 1, with 12 bases in between. The CDR3 has 14 amino acids. In germline, CDR1 is KGHSH, CDR2 LQKENI. The CDR3 loop reads CASSPSPGNTEAFF. Here the CDR3 DNA reads TGTGCCAGCTCCCCCTCACCAGGGAACACTGAAGCTTTCTTT.

The chain is built from TRBV7-9 and TRBJ2-7; possibly TRBD2 for D (5 bases). The germline CDR1 and CDR2 sequences are SEHNR and FQNEAQ (reference sequence). With 5 bases removed from V and 3 bases from J, the gap between germline ends came to 14 bases. CDR3 length equals 14 residues. CDR3 in amino acids: CASSPHGIDYEQYF. The CDR3, as DNA: TGTGCCAGCAGCCCCCACGGGATAGACTACGAGCAGTACTTC.

V usage is TRBV11-2 and J usage is TRBJ1-6; a possible D gene is TRBD1 (6 bases). The CDR3 has 15 amino acids. CDR1 is SGHAT, CDR2 FQNNGV, per germline. Trimming shortened V by 5 bases and J by 9 bases, and 17 bases separated the two germline ends. The CDR3 sequence: CASSPRTANSSPLHF. Here the CDR3 DNA reads TGTGCCAGCAGCCCCAGGACAGCGAATAGTTCACCCCTCCACTTT.

This clone was seen more than once but under ten times. The chain combines TRBV6-1 with TRBJ2-3; a weak D match, TRBD2 (7 bases). Germline V lookup: CDR1 MNHNS, CDR2 SASEGT. The length of the CDR3 is 15 residues. V lost 1 base and J 6 bases, leaving 14 bases between the germline ends. The CDR3 is CASSEVGRGGDTQYF. In DNA, the CDR3 is TGTGCCAGCAGTGAAGTAGGCAGGGGAGGGGATACGCAGTATTTT.

This chain uses TRBV20-1 with TRBJ2-7; D might be TRBD2 (5 bases). The CDR3 contains 12 residues. Germline V gene lookup returns CDR1 DFQATT and CDR2 SNEGSKA (reference sequence). Trimming cost V 3 bases and J 5 bases, with 11 bases left between them. The CDR3 DNA is TGCAGTGCTAGTCTAGGAGGTAACGAGCAGTACTTC. It encodes CSASLGGNEQYF.

The J gene is TRBJ2-5, the V gene TRBV6-5; no firm D call. This CDR3 comprises 13 residues. Germline CDR1 reads MNHEY; CDR2 reads SVGAGI. V gave up 6 bases and J gave up 3 bases, with 11 bases separating them. In DNA form, the CDR3 reads TGTGCCAGCAGCGAGGAATGGGAAGAGACCCAGTACTTC. Translation gives CASSEEWEETQYF.

This rearrangement joins TRBV27 to TRBJ2-1; 11 positions agree with TRBD2. Germline V gives CDR1 MNHEY, CDR2 SMNVEV (reference sequence). This CDR3 has 17 amino acids. V lost 4 bases, J lost 0 bases, and 5 bases stayed unmatched. The CDR3 reads CASSSRLAGNSYNEQFF. The CDR3 nucleotides are TGTGCCAGCAGTTCGCGACTAGCGGGGAACTCCTACAATGAGCAGTTCTTC.

The chain recombines TRBV10-3 with TRBJ1-5; D perhaps matches TRBD1 (5 bases). CDR3 length: 17 residues. Deletions cut 0 bases from V and 2 bases from J, with 14 bases between. Germline-derived CDR1 and CDR2 are ENHRY and SYGVKD. CDR3 DNA: TGTGCCATCAGTGAGTCGGGCCCCTTAGGGGGCAATCAGCCCCAGCATTTT. Its translation is CAISESGPLGGNQPQHF.

This clone was detected only a few times. This rearrangement joins TRBV3-1 (or the pseudogene TRBV3-2) to TRBJ2-5; 13 bases agree with TRBD2. V dropped 0 bases and J dropped 4; count of bases not matched to a gene: 5. Germline assignment: CDR1 LGHDT and CDR2 YNNKEL (reference sequence). This CDR3 contains 17 residues. Here the CDR3 reads CASSQDGLAGAGETQYF. DNA of the CDR3: TGTGCCAGCAGCCAAGATGGACTAGCGGGAGCGGGAGAGACCCAGTACTTC.

The chain joins TRBV5-4 to TRBJ1-2; D is perhaps TRBD1 (6 bases). The germline V gene has CDR1 SGHNT and CDR2 YYREEE (reference sequence). This CDR3 spans 14 amino acids. The V gene lost 4 bases and the J gene lost 4 bases, with 14 bases spanning the gap. For the CDR3, the DNA is TGTGCCAGCAGCGAAACAGGGAAAGGCTATGGCTACACCTTC. It is translated as CASSETGKGYGYTF.

The rearrangement links TRBV10-3 to TRBJ2-1, with a weak D call TRBD1 (6 bases). CDR3 length: 13 residues. Between the trimmed V and J ends, which lost 6 bases and 4 bases, there was a span of 10 bases. CDR1 and CDR2 (germline): ENHRY, SYGVKD. In DNA, the CDR3 is TGTGCCATCAGCCGAACAGGGTACAATGAGCAGTTCTTC. Translated, it gives CAISRTGYNEQFF.

This rearrangement joins TRBV7-8 to TRBJ1-2; no reliable D call. Germline lookup yields CDR1 SGHVS and CDR2 FQNEAQ. The CDR3 length is 13 residues. Trimming shortened V by 5 bases and J by 8 bases, and 15 bases separated the two germline ends. The CDR3: CASSAGSPSGYTF. The CDR3 nucleotides are TGTGCCAGCAGCGCCGGGAGTCCATCCGGCTACACCTTC. Supplemented by reference TRBV7-8 and TRBJ1-2, the full variable domain reads GAGVSQSPRYKVAKRGQDVALRCDPISGHVSLFWYQQALGQGPEFLTYFQNEAQLDKSGLPSDRFFAERPEGSVSTLKIQRTQQEDSAVYLCASSAGSPSGYTFGSGTRLTVV.